This T cell receptor (beta chain) was recovered during a study of OX40 agonist ivuxolimab in advanced cancers. Looking at the study overall: With a range of roughly 23 to 79, age averaged about 58 years, and roughly 80% were male. Study-wide findings and caveats: In the 0.1 to 3.0 mg/kg range, CD4+ and CD8+ blood T cells had expanded clonally by week 6.

With respect to this clone: Antigen specificity is unknown.

Clones were sequenced by immunoSEQ multiplex PCR, and TCRdb holds only the in-frame ones, with some missing. The table lists 55,000 to 90,000 clones, roughly 80% of them singletons. This CDR3 has 16 residues. Germline V lookup: CDR1 SQVTM, CDR2 ANQGSEA. Trimming pared 4 bases from V and 3 bases from J, leaving 22 bases between. The study sampled blood at baseline, cycle 4 day 1, and cycle 7 day 1. The sequencing used CD4+ or CD8+ T cells sorted from blood, collected in a trial of the OX40 agonist ivuxolimab. This TCR came from an adult with an advanced solid tumor such as melanoma, head and neck, liver or kidney cancer. The V call is TRBV29-1, the J call TRBJ2-7, with unresolved D. CDR3 protein: CSVAGLGSGSIYEQYF. CDR3 coding DNA: TGCAGCGTTGCGGGCCTAGGGTCTGGGTCCATCTACGAGCAGTACTTC.